This is a list of T cell receptor beta chains from one sample in a study of blood T cell repertoires in COVID-19. Here immunoSEQ multiplex PCR was the method, and the copy in TCRdb shows in-frame clones only, minus some. Counted here are 150,000 to 200,000 clones, approximately 84% occurring once; the ten biggest clones make up around 14%. Sequencing input: peripheral blood. These receptors were obtained from a woman older than 75 with acute or convalescent COVID-19. Both conserved end residues are part of each CDR3. Fields, in order: J gene, V gene, clone size, CDR3 protein. Clone size is shown for a subset of rows, as once, few, many or a class of expanded clone.

>TRBJ1-3|TRBV6-5|.
CASKDRPGNTIYF
>TRBJ2-7|TRBV27|.
CASSPGQGRTYEQYF
>TRBJ2-7|TRBV12-5|.
CASGPPYAGGGYEQYF
>TRBJ2-7|TRBV12-3/TRBV12-4|.
CASSPQGYEQYF
>TRBJ1-2|TRBV18|.
CASSPMTGEVYGYTF
>TRBJ1-4|TRBV2|many
CASSGGRLGANEKLFF
>TRBJ1-1|TRBV5-1|.
CASSVDSNTEAFF
>TRBJ2-3|TRBV5-1|.
CASSPRLAGVGTQYF
>TRBJ1-1|TRBV29-1|.
CSVEPRQGARAFF
>TRBJ2-7|TRBV30|.
CAWSRDTPYEQYF
>TRBJ2-7|TRBV7-2|.
CASSPRTSIEQYF
>TRBJ2-1|TRBV28|few
CASSGEPLRNEQFF
>TRBJ1-6|TRBV2|.
CASLGQGVDNSPLHF
>TRBJ2-1|TRBV29-1|few
CSVTGTGDDLRDYNEQFF
>TRBJ1-1|TRBV5-1|.
CASSSQQGSTTEAFF
>TRBJ2-4|TRBV23-1|.
CANRGSTKNIQYF
>TRBJ2-1|TRBV12-5|.
CASGFTGGNEQFF
>TRBJ2-7|TRBV20-1|few
CSARRDYEQYF
>TRBJ1-3|TRBV2|.
CASSYEGERNTIYF
>TRBJ2-1|TRBV7-9|once
CASSHLGGTGAYNEQFF
>TRBJ2-5|TRBV2|few
CASSPPGTSGETQYF
>TRBJ2-3|TRBV18|.
CASSPGQYTDTQYF
>TRBJ2-7|TRBV6-6|.
CASSAPGTGSYEQYF
>TRBJ2-7|TRBV28|once
CASSSGLPYEQYF
>TRBJ2-1|TRBV7-2|.
CASSRFTTGNEQFF
>TRBJ1-2|TRBV6-6|.
CASTREGTPNYGYTF
>TRBJ2-6|TRBV19|.
CASNPTGGANVLTF
>TRBJ1-1|TRBV5-1|.
CASSLTGLNTEAFF
>TRBJ2-1|TRBV7-6|.
CASSLTGNEQFF
>TRBJ1-2|TRBV18|.
CASSRDGANYGYTF
>TRBJ1-2|TRBV3-1/TRBV3-2|.
CASSQRTTPYGYTF
>TRBJ2-1|TRBV10-2|.
CASRAPSGGRNEQFF
>TRBJ2-7|TRBV20-1|.
CSASRLAGGGEQYF
>TRBJ1-1|TRBV5-4|.
CASSRGGADRNTEAFF
>TRBJ1-1|TRBV16|.
CASSPRTGGNTEAFF
>TRBJ2-7|TRBV18|.
CASSPTVSYEQYF
>TRBJ1-6|TRBV11-3|.
CASSQGDNSPLHF
>TRBJ2-7|TRBV18|once
CASSPLYRGDEQYF
>TRBJ2-3|TRBV6-5|.
CASRIRDTQYF
>TRBJ2-1|TRBV4-1|.
CASSQGVRTSGSSYNEQFF
>TRBJ1-3|TRBV20-1|once
CSASPGVAGNTIYF
>TRBJ1-5|TRBV3-1/TRBV3-2|few
CASSHTGGRGFHQPQHF
>TRBJ2-5|TRBV15|.
CATSIAGPRETQYF
>TRBJ1-2|TRBV19|.
CASSNSGGGPPDYGYTF
>TRBJ2-6|TRBV2|.
CASSEARTGGAGANVLTF
>TRBJ1-2|TRBV20-1|.
CSASPGYGYTF